Below, one TCR beta chain is given with its context. The antigen remains unidentified. Its ends do not fully match the called genes, so a read error is possible. The lymph nodes were axillary draining lymph nodes from breast cancer patients. TCRdb re-called the multiplex PCR reads through MiXCR, storing one row per CDR3 protein. The table records 150,000 to 200,000 distinct CDR3 sequences, 25% to 40% of them present only once. This sample is part of a study of breast tumors, draining lymph nodes, adjacent tissues. From germline, CDR1 is SNHLY and CDR2 FYNNEI. The CDR3 spans 15 residues. Study results and limitations: Tumors had less TCR diversity than lymph nodes, more than nontumor tissue. Data only fit, rather than demonstrated, lymph node origin of most tumor T cells. Findings are consistent with lymph node origin and intratumoral expansion of most tumor T cells. Luminal-like breast cancer showed significantly greater tumor-nontumor repertoire similarity than basal-like breast cancer did.

V usage is TRBV2 and J usage is TRBJ2-7; TRBD2 aligns across 7 bases. The sequenced sample was axillary lymph node tissue. This TCR derives from a female donor with breast cancer. Some clones in this sample may be carry-over from other donors' samples. DNA of the CDR3: TGTGCCAGCAGTTACGGTCTAGCGGACTCCTACGAGCGGTACTTC. It is translated as CASSYGLADSYERYF.